Below are 3 T cell receptor beta chains sequenced from a single sample in a study of CD8 T cells in ankylosing spondylitis. A single record per CDR3 protein comes from TCRdb applying MiXCR to the 5' RACE reads. The sample holds roughly 700,000 distinct CDR3 sequences, 15% to 20% seen once. Their antigens remain unidentified. Broader study findings: Seemingly distinctive of ankylosing spondylitis blood was a TCR beta motif formed by eight highly homologous variants.

Sequenced: blood, either unsorted or a sorted T cell fraction (not recorded which). The receptors here all came from a male donor with ankylosing spondylitis.

The rearrangement joins TRBV6-1 to TRBJ1-5, with a weak D call TRBD1 (5 bases). This CDR3 has 16 amino acids. Looked up from germline, CDR1 is MNHNS and CDR2 is SASEGT. V was trimmed by 1 base and J by 2 bases, leaving 12 bases between them. This CDR3 reads CASSEGGIMGNQPQHF. Here the CDR3 DNA reads TGTGCCAGCAGTGAAGGGGGGATTATGGGCAATCAGCCCCAGCATTTT.

Only a few counts were recorded for this clonotype. The rearrangement joins TRBV5-5 to TRBJ1-6; maybe TRBD1 (6 bases). CDR1 and CDR2 from the germline V gene are SGHKS and YYEKEE (reference sequence). V dropped 4 bases and J dropped 7 bases, with 18 bases sitting between them. CDR3 length: 16 residues. This CDR3 reads CASSPRGGRENSPLHF. The DNA of the CDR3 is TGTGCCAGCAGCCCAAGGGGGGGACGGGAGAATTCACCCCTCCACTTT.

This clonotype was counted a few times. The rearrangement joins TRBV12-3 or TRBV12-4 to TRBJ2-1, with 10 bases identical to TRBD1. The V segment lost 7 bases and the J segment 9 bases; nucleotides outside the gene matches: 12. CDR3 length: 15 amino acids. CDR3 protein: CASIGTGTGVVEQFF. The CDR3, as DNA: TGTGCCAGCATCGGGACCGGGACAGGGGTGGTTGAGCAGTTCTTC.